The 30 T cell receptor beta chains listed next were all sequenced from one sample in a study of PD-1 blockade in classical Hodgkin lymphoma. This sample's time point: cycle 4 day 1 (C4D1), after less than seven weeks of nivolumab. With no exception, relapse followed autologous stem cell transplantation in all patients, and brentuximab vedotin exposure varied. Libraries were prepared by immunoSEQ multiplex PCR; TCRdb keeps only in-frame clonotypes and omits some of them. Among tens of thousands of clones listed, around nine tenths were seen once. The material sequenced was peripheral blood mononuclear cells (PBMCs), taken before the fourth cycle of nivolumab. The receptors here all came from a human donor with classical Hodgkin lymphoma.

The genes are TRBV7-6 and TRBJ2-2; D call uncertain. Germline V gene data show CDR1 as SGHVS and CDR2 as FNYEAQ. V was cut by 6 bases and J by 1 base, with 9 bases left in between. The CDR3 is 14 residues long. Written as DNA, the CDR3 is TGTGCCAGCAGTTGGGCGGAGAACACCGGGGAGCTGTTTTTT. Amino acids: CASSWAENTGELFF.

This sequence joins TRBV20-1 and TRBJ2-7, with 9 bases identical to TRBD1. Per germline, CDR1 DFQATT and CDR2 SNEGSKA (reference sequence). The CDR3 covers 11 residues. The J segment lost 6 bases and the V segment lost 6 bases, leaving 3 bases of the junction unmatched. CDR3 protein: CSAMTGGEQYF. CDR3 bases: TGCAGTGCCATGACAGGGGGCGAGCAGTACTTC.

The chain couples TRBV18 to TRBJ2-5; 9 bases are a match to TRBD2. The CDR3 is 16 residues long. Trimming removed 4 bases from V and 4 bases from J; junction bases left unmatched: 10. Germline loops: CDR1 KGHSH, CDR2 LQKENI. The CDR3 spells CASSRNGGGAGETQYF. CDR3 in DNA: TGTGCCAGCTCACGCAACGGCGGGGGGGCTGGAGAGACCCAGTACTTC. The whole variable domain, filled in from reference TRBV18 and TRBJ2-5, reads NAGVMQNPRHLVRRRGQEARLRCSPMKGHSHVYWYRQLPEEGLKFMVYLQKENIIDESGMPKERFSAEFPKEGPSILRIQQVVRGDSAAYFCASSRNGGGAGETQYFGPGTRLLVL.

The CDR3 reads CASSGAGETQYF. In nucleotides, the CDR3 is TGTGCCAGCAGTGGAGCAGGAGAGACCCAGTACTTC. The chain employs TRBV2 and TRBJ2-5; D is unresolved. From germline, CDR1 is SNHLY and CDR2 FYNNEI. The CDR3 runs 12 residues. V lost 4 bases and J lost 4, with 7 bases in between.

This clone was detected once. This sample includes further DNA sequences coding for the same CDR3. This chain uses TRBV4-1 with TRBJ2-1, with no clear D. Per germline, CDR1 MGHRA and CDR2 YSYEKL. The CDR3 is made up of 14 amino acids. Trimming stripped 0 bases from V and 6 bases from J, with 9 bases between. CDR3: CASSQDRVSNEQFF. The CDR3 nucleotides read TGCGCCAGCAGCCAAGACCGGGTGTCCAATGAGCAGTTCTTC.

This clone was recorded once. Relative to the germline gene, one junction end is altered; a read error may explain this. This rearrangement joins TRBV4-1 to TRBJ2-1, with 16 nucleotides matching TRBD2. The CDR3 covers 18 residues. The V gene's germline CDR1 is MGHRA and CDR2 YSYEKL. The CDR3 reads CASTQGTSGGASYNEQFF. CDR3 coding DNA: TGCGCCAGCACCCAAGGGACTAGCGGGGGGGCCTCCTACAATGAGCAGTTCTTC.

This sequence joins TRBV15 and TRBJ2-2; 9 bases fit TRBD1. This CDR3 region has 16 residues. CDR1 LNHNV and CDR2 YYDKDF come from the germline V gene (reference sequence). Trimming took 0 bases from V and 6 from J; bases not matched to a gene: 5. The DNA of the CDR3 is TGTGCCACCAGCAGAGACCGAAGACAGGGGGCCGGGGAGCTGTTTTTT. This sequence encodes CATSRDRRQGAGELFF.

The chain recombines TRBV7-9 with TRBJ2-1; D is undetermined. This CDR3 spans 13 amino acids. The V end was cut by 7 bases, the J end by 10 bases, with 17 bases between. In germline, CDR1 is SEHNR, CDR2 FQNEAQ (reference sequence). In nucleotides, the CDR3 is TGTGCCAGCATCCCCGCAGACGAGTGGGAGCAGTTCTTC. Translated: CASIPADEWEQFF.

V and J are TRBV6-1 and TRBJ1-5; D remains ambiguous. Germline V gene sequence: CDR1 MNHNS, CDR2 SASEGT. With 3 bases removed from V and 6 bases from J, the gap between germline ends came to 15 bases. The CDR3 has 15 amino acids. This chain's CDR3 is CASSDFSSGSQPQHF. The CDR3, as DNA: TGTGCCAGCAGTGACTTCTCATCTGGGAGTCAGCCCCAGCATTTT.

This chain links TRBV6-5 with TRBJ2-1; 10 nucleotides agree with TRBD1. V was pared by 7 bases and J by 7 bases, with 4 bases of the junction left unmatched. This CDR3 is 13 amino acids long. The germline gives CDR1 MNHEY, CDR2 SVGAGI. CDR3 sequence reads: CASKRQGANEQFF. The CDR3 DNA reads TGTGCCAGCAAGCGACAGGGGGCAAATGAGCAGTTCTTC.

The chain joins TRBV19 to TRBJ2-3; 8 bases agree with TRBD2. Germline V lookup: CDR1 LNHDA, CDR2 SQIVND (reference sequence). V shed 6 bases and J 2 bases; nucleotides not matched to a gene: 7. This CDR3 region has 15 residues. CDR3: CASRVGGGYTDTQYF. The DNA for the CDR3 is TGTGCCAGTAGGGTGGGCGGGGGGTACACAGATACGCAGTATTTT.

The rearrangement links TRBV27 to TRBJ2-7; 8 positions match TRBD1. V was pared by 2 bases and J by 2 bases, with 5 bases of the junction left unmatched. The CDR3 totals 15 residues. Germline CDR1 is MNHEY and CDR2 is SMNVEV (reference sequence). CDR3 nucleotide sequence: TGTGCCAGCAGTTTAGGGGGACAGGTGGCCTACGAGCAGTACTTC. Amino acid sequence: CASSLGGQVAYEQYF.

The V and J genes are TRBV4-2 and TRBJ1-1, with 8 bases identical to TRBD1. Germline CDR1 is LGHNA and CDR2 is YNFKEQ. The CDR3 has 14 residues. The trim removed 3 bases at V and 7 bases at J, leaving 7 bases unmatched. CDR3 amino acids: CASSQNTGGFEAFF. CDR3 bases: TGTGCCAGCAGCCAGAACACAGGGGGGTTTGAAGCTTTCTTT.

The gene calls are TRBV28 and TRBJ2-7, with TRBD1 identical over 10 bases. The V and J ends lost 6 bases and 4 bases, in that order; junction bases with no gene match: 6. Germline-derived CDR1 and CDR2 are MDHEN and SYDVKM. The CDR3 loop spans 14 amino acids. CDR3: CASRDGTGAYEQYF. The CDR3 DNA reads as TGTGCCAGCAGAGACGGGACAGGGGCATACGAGCAGTACTTC.

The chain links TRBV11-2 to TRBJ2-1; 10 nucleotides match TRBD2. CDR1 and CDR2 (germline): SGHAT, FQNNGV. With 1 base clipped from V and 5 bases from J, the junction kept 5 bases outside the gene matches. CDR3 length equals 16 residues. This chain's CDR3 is CASSLGPSGSHNEQFF. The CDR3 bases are TGTGCCAGCAGCTTAGGTCCTAGCGGGAGCCACAATGAGCAGTTCTTC.

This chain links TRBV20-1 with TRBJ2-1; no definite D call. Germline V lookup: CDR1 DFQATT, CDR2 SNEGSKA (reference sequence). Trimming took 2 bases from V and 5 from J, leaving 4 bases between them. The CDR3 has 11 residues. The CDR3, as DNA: TGCAGTGCTAGACACCACAATGAGCAGTTCTTC. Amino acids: CSARHHNEQFF.

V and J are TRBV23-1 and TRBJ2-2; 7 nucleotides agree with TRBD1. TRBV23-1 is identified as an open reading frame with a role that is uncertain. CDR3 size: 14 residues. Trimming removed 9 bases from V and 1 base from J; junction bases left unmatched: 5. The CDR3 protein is CARGRGRNTGELFF. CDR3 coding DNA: TGCGCCAGGGGAAGGGGGCGGAACACCGGGGAGCTGTTTTTT.

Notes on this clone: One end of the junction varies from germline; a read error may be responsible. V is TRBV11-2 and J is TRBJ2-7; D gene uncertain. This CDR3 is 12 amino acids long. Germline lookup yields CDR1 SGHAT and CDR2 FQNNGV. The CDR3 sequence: CASKAPSDEQYF. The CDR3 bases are TGTGCCAGCAAGGCCCCCTCCGACGAGCAGTACTTC.

The CDR3 spells CAWSVVYRFYGYTF. CDR3 nucleotides: TGTGCCTGGAGTGTTGTGTACAGATTCTATGGCTACACCTTC. V gene TRBV30 combines with J gene TRBJ1-2; no clear D gene. This CDR3 is 14 amino acids long. With 0 bases removed from V and 4 bases from J, the gap between germline ends came to 12 bases. Germline V lookup: CDR1 GTSNPN, CDR2 SVGIG (reference sequence).

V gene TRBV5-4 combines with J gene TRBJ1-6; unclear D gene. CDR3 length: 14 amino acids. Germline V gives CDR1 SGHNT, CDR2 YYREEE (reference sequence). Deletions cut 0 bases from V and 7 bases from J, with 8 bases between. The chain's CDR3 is CASSLAHGNSPLHF. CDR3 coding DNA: TGTGCCAGCAGCTTGGCCCACGGGAATTCACCCCTCCACTTT.

CDR3 loop: CASSLAQGNSPLHF. The CDR3 DNA reads TGTGCCAGCAGCTTAGCCCAGGGAAATTCACCCCTCCACTTT. The gene calls are TRBV7-2 and TRBJ1-6; D is perhaps TRBD1 (5 bases). Germline assignment: CDR1 SGHTA and CDR2 FQGNSA. The V end lost 0 bases, the J end lost 7 bases, and 7 bases lay between the germline ends. The CDR3 totals 14 residues.

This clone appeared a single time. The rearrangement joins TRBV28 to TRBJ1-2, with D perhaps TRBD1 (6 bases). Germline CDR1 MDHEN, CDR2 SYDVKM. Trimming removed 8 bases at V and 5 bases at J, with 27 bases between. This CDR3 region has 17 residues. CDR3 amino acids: CASVTLKDSSKIYGYTF. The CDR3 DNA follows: TGTGCCAGCGTAACCCTTAAGGACAGCTCAAAGATATATGGCTACACCTTC.

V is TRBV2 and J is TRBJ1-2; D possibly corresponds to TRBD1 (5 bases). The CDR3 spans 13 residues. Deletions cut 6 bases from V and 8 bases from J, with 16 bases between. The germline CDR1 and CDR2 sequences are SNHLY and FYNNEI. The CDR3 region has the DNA TGTGCCAGCAGGAATGGTCAGGGAGAGGGCTACACCTTC. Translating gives CASRNGQGEGYTF.

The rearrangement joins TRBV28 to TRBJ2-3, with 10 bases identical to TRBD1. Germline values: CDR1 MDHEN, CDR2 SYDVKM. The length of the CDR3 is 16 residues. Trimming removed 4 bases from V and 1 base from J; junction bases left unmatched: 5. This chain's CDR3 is CASSSLDRGGTDTQYF. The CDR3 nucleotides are TGTGCCAGCAGTTCTCTGGACAGGGGGGGCACAGATACGCAGTATTTT. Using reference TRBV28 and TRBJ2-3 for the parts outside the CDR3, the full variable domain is DVKVTQSSRYLVKRTGEKVFLECVQDMDHENMFWYRQDPGLGLRLIYFSYDVKMKEKGDIPEGYSVSREKKERFSLILESASTNQTSMYLCASSSLDRGGTDTQYFGPGTRLTVL.

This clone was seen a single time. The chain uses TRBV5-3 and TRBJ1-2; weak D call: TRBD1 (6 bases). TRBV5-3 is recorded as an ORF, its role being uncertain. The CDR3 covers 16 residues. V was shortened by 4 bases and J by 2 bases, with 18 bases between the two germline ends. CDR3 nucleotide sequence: TGTGCCAGAAGCCTCGGGCTGGACAGAGCGAACTATGGCTACACCTTC. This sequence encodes CARSLGLDRANYGYTF.

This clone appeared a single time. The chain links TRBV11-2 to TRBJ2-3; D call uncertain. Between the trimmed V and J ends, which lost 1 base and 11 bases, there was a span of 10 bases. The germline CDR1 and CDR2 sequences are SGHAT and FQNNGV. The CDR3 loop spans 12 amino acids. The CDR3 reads CASSLGWGGQYF. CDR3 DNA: TGTGCCAGCAGCTTAGGGTGGGGTGGGCAGTATTTT.

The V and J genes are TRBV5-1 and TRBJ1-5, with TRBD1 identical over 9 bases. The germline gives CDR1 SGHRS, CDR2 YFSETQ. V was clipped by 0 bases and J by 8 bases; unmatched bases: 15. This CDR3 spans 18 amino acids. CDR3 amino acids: CASSLAGAGDRVSKPQHF. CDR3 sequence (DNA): TGCGCCAGCAGCTTGGCCGGAGCAGGGGACAGGGTTAGCAAGCCCCAGCATTTT.

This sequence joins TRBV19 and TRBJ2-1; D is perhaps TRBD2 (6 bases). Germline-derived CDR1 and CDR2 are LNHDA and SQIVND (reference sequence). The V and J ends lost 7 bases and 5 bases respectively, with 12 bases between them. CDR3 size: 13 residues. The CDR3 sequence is CASNIGSNNEQFF. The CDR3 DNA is TGTGCCAGTAATATCGGGAGCAACAATGAGCAGTTCTTC. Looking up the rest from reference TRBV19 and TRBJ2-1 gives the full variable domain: DGGITQSPKYLFRKEGQNVTLSCEQNLNHDAMYWYRQDPGQGLRLIYYSQIVNDFQKGDIAEGYSVSREKKESFPLTVTSAQKNPTAFYLCASNIGSNNEQFFGPGTRLTVL.

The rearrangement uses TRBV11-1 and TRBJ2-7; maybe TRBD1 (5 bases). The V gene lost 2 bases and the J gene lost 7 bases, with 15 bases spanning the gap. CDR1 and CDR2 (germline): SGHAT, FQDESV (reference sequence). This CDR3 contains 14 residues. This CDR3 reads CASSLMKGINEQYF. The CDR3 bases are TGTGCCAGCAGCTTAATGAAGGGGATTAATGAGCAGTACTTC. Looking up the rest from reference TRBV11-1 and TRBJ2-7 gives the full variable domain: EAEVAQSPRYKITEKSQAVAFWCDPISGHATLYWYRQILGQGPELLVQFQDESVVDDSQLPKDRFSAERLKGVDSTLKIQPAELGDSAMYLCASSLMKGINEQYFGPGTRLTVT.

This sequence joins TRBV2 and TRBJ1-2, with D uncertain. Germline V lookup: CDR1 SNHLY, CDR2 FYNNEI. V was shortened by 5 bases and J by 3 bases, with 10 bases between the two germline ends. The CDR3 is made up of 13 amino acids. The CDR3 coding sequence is TGTGCCAGCAGTCATCTAGCGGACTATGGCTACACCTTC. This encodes CASSHLADYGYTF. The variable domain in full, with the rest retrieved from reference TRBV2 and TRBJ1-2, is EPEVTQTPSHQVTQMGQEVILRCVPISNHLYFYWYRQILGQKVEFLVSFYNNEISEKSEIFDDQFSVERPDGSNFTLKIRSTKLEDSAMYFCASSHLADYGYTFGSGTRLTVV.